The clone carrying this T cell receptor beta chain was seen at least ten times. No antigen is known for it. This sample is part of a study of CD8+CD57+ T cells in acquired aplastic anemia. Turning to the study itself: Sorted cells (CD4+ and CD8+) yielded DNA amounts that averaged around 3.1 ug. Broader study findings: About 27 CD8+ CDR3 sequences were shared between patients and controls.

Individuals selected for sequencing had exhibited CD8+CD57+ cell expansion on flow cytometry. Among the patients, all had severe acquired aplastic anemia. Blood was sampled before the patients had received any therapy. CDR1 is SNHLY and CDR2 is FYNNEI in the germline V gene. Trimming shortened V by 4 bases and J by 3 bases, and 10 bases separated the two germline ends. CDR3 length: 13 residues. Genomic DNA, the template, was used for profiling of the TCR beta VDJ and CDR3. TCRdb called the reads again in MiXCR, with one record for every CDR3 protein. Among just over 150,000 distinct CDR3 sequences listed, around half were seen once.

The sequenced material came from sorted CD4+, CD8+, or CD8+CD57+ T cells (not recorded which) from PBMCs. The J gene is TRBJ2-7, the V gene TRBV2, with D possibly matching TRBD2 (6 bases). This TCR came from a human donor with aplastic anemia. DNA of the CDR3: TGTGCCAGCAGTGCGGGGGTTTTCTACGAGCAGTACTTC. Translation gives CASSAGVFYEQYF.